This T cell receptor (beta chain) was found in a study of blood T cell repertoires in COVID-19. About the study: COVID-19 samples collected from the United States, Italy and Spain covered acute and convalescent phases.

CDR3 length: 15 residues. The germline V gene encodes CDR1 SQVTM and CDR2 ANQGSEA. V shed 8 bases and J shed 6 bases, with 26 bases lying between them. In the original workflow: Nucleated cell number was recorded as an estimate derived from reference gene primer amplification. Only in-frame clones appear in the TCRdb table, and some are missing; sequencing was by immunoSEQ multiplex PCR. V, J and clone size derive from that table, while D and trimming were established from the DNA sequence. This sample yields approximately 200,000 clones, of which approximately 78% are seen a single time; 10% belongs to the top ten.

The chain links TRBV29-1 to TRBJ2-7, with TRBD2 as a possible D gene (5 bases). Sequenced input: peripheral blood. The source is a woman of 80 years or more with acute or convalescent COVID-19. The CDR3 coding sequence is TGCAGCATCCGGGAACTGGCGGGCGCCCGGGGCGAGCAGTACTTC. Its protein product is CSIRELAGARGEQYF.